The clone carrying this TCR beta chain was seen many times. Antigen unknown. MiXCR, run by TCRdb on the 5' RACE reads, gives a single entry per CDR3 protein. The sample lists under 300,000 distinct CDR3 sequences; 10% were seen once. The record originates from a study of CD8 T cells in ankylosing spondylitis. The study's findings and limits: Clones linked with disease were CD8+ and fairly uncommon in the peripheral blood. Several of the motif variants were reported before in synovial fluid and blood from reactive arthritis. Enrichment of disease-linked clones was reportedly significant in matched ankylosing spondylitis synovial fluid.

The sample consisted of blood, either unsorted or a sorted T cell fraction (not recorded which). The origin of this receptor is a male donor with ankylosing spondylitis or in good health (not recorded which).

The CDR3 nucleotides read TGCAGTGCTAGAGATCTCGCGGGAGGTGGAGATACGCAGTATTTT. This sequence encodes CSARDLAGGGDTQYF. This sequence joins TRBV20-1 and TRBJ2-3; 8 bases align to TRBD2. Germline lookup yields CDR1 DFQATT and CDR2 SNEGSKA (reference sequence). J lost 5 bases, V lost 0 bases, and 7 bases had no gene match. There are 15 residues in the CDR3.